The 23 T cell receptor beta chains given below trace back to one sample, sequenced in a study of cytomegalovirus exposure and HLA in healthy donors. Both 60 Vbeta primers and 13 Jbeta primers went into the PCR. Profiling relied on immunoSEQ multiplex PCR, and the TCRdb table lists in-frame clones only, not all of them. This table has approximately 160,000 clones, 76% appearing once. Material: PBMCs. These TCRs come from a female donor in good health and CMV-seronegative.

As concerns this clone: The germline gene is not matched at one end of the junction; a read error may be the cause. Other DNA sequences from this sample encode an identical CDR3 as well. The chain joins TRBV18 to TRBJ2-6, with D possibly TRBD1 on 5 matching bases. CDR1 and CDR2 from the germline V gene are KGHSH and LQKENI. The CDR3 length is 13 residues. The CDR3: CASSPSGANGLTF. Here the CDR3 DNA reads TGTGCCAGCTCACCGTCTGGGGCCAACGGCCTGACTTTC.

The gene calls are TRBV7-9 and TRBJ2-7, with 7 bases aligning to TRBD1. The V segment lost 3 bases and the J segment 5 bases; nucleotides outside the gene matches: 10. CDR3 length: 15 residues. In germline, CDR1 is SEHNR, CDR2 FQNEAQ (reference sequence). DNA for the CDR3: TGTGCCAGCAGCTTTGGCTCCGGGACAGAAAACGAGCAGTACTTC. This gives the protein CASSFGSGTENEQYF.

This chain uses TRBV4-3 with TRBJ2-3, with TRBD2 identical over 10 bases. Per the germline V gene, CDR1 is LGHNA and CDR2 is YSLEER. V lost 0 bases, J lost 0 bases, and 9 bases stayed unmatched. CDR3 length equals 19 residues. DNA of the CDR3: TGCGCCAGCAGCCAAGATCTAGCGGGGGTCAGGGGGAGCACAGATACGCAGTATTTT. It yields the protein CASSQDLAGVRGSTDTQYF.

The table lists this clone with a count of one. V usage is TRBV6-6 and J usage is TRBJ1-3; a weak D match, TRBD1 (6 bases). Trimming cost V 5 bases and J 4 bases, with 15 bases left between them. The V gene's germline CDR1 is MNHNY and CDR2 SVGAGI (reference sequence). The CDR3 is 15 residues long. CDR3 residues: CASSAPTGSGNTIYF. Written as DNA, the CDR3 is TGTGCCAGCAGTGCCCCAACAGGGTCGGGAAACACCATATATTTT.

V usage is TRBV7-2 and J usage is TRBJ2-7; possibly TRBD2 for D (6 bases). This CDR3 spans 14 amino acids. Germline V CDR1 and CDR2: SGHTA, FQGNSA. V shed 3 bases and J shed 4 bases, with 13 bases lying between them. CDR3 loop: CASSLSRDFYEQYF. Written as DNA, the CDR3 is TGTGCCAGCAGCTTGTCCCGGGACTTTTACGAGCAGTACTTC. The full variable domain, rest sourced from reference TRBV7-2 and TRBJ2-7, is GAGVSQSPSNKVTEKGKDVELRCDPISGHTALYWYRQSLGQGLEFLIYFQGNSAPDKSGLPSDRFSAERTGGSVSTLTIQRTQQEDSAVYLCASSLSRDFYEQYFGPGTRLTVT.

The chain combines TRBV7-8 with TRBJ2-7; TRBD2 matches at 9 bases. Germline loops: CDR1 SGHVS, CDR2 FQNEAQ. V dropped 4 bases and J dropped 5; count of bases not matched to a gene: 12. CDR3 size: 16 residues. The CDR3 coding sequence is TGTGCCAGCAGCTCCCCTCCTAGCGGGGACACCAACGAGCAGTACTTC. Amino acid sequence: CASSSPPSGDTNEQYF.

The genes are TRBV4-1 and TRBJ1-4, with 7 bases matching TRBD1. The CDR3 extends over 17 amino acids. After removal of 0 bases from V and 8 bases from J, the junction contained 12 bases not matched to a gene. In germline, CDR1 is MGHRA, CDR2 YSYEKL. CDR3 in amino acids: CASSQEWASGGGEKLFF. DNA of the CDR3: TGCGCCAGCAGCCAAGAATGGGCCTCAGGGGGAGGCGAAAAACTGTTTTTT.

The sample holds one count of this clone. The chain joins TRBV9 to TRBJ1-1, with D possibly matching TRBD1 (6 bases). From germline, CDR1 is SGDLS and CDR2 YYNGEE. V was cut by 0 bases and J by 5 bases, with 14 bases left in between. The CDR3 is 15 amino acids. CDR3 sequence: CASSVATGSRTEAFF. CDR3 DNA: TGTGCCAGCAGCGTAGCTACAGGGTCAAGGACTGAAGCTTTCTTT.

The chain employs TRBV7-2 and TRBJ2-2, with TRBD1 matching 9 bases. The germline CDR1 and CDR2 sequences are SGHTA and FQGNSA. CDR3 size: 17 residues. Trimming cost V 5 bases and J 6 bases; bases outside gene matches: 13. The CDR3 region is CASSGRQGGSGAGELFF. Here the CDR3 DNA reads TGTGCCAGCAGCGGAAGACAGGGGGGGAGCGGGGCCGGGGAGCTGTTTTTT. Combining the CDR3 with reference TRBV7-2 and TRBJ2-2 gives the whole variable domain GAGVSQSPSNKVTEKGKDVELRCDPISGHTALYWYRQSLGQGLEFLIYFQGNSAPDKSGLPSDRFSAERTGGSVSTLTIQRTQQEDSAVYLCASSGRQGGSGAGELFFGEGSRLTVL.

This rearrangement joins TRBV18 to TRBJ2-5; a possible D gene is TRBD1 (5 bases). The CDR3 runs to 15 residues. Deletions cut 1 base from V and 1 base from J, with 10 bases between. The germline V gene has CDR1 KGHSH and CDR2 LQKENI. The CDR3 nucleotides read TGTGCCAGCTCACCACGATCAGGGTCCCAAGAGACCCAGTACTTC. Its protein product is CASSPRSGSQETQYF.

This clone has a single count. The chain recombines TRBV5-1 with TRBJ1-1; D is possibly TRBD1 (5 bases). CDR3 length: 15 amino acids. Trimming pared 4 bases from V and 4 bases from J, leaving 17 bases between. In germline, CDR1 is SGHRS, CDR2 YFSETQ. The CDR3 loop reads CASSLSQGPSTEAFF. The CDR3 DNA reads as TGCGCCAGCAGCCTATCCCAGGGCCCGAGCACTGAAGCTTTCTTT. The full variable domain, its missing parts supplied by reference TRBV5-1 and TRBJ1-1, is KAGVTQTPRYLIKTRGQQVTLSCSPISGHRSVSWYQQTPGQGLQFLFEYFSETQRNKGNFPGRFSGRQFSNSRSEMNVSTLELGDSALYLCASSLSQGPSTEAFFGQGTRLTVV.

V usage is TRBV5-1 and J usage is TRBJ1-5; tentatively, D is TRBD1 (5 bases). Per germline, CDR1 SGHRS and CDR2 YFSETQ. The V and J ends lost 1 base and 5 bases respectively, with 10 bases between them. The CDR3 contains 14 residues. Written as DNA, the CDR3 is TGCGCCAGCAGCTTGAGGGGCGGCGATCAGCCCCAGCATTTT. It codes for CASSLRGGDQPQHF.

This chain connects TRBV5-4 to TRBJ2-7, with TRBD1 matching over 7 bases. Unmatched junction bases numbered 0, after V lost 1 base and J lost 2 bases. From germline, CDR1 is SGHNT and CDR2 YYREEE (reference sequence). The CDR3 is made up of 13 amino acids. The CDR3 DNA reads as TGTGCCAGCAGCTTGACAGGGGCCTACGAGCAGTACTTC. Its translation is CASSLTGAYEQYF.

The rearrangement uses TRBV19 and TRBJ1-2, with TRBD1 matching over 7 bases. This CDR3 has 12 amino acids. The V segment lost 8 bases and the J segment 3 bases; nucleotides outside the gene matches: 3. Germline V gene data show CDR1 as LNHDA and CDR2 as SQIVND (reference sequence). Here the CDR3 DNA reads TGTGCCAGTTCACAGGGGTACTATGGCTACACCTTC. Translated: CASSQGYYGYTF. Full variable domain (rest looked up from reference TRBV19 and TRBJ1-2): DGGITQSPKYLFRKEGQNVTLSCEQNLNHDAMYWYRQDPGQGLRLIYYSQIVNDFQKGDIAEGYSVSREKKESFPLTVTSAQKNPTAFYLCASSQGYYGYTFGSGTRLTVV.

The V gene is TRBV7-9, the J gene TRBJ1-3; D gene ambiguous. Germline loops: CDR1 SEHNR, CDR2 FQNEAQ (reference sequence). V was cut by 2 bases and J by 9 bases, with 14 bases left in between. This CDR3 has 14 amino acids. Written as DNA, the CDR3 is TGTGCCAGCAGCTTACTGGCCACCGAGGGCACCATATATTTT. Translated, it gives CASSLLATEGTIYF.

This clone showed up just a few times. The chain is built from TRBV27 and TRBJ2-2; no firm D call. CDR1 MNHEY and CDR2 SMNVEV come from the germline V gene (reference sequence). The CDR3 consists of 15 residues. Trimming stripped 5 bases from V and 0 bases from J, with 10 bases between. In DNA, the CDR3 is TGTGCCAGCAGTCTTTACTACGCGAACACCGGGGAGCTGTTTTTT. It is translated as CASSLYYANTGELFF.

This clone has a single count. The DNA of the CDR3 is TGTGCCTGGAGTGGACAGCGCACCGGGGAGCTGTTTTTT. As protein: CAWSGQRTGELFF. The gene calls are TRBV30 and TRBJ2-2; maybe TRBD1 (5 bases). This CDR3 region has 13 residues. The V and J ends lost 1 base and 4 bases respectively, with 7 bases between them. Germline V gives CDR1 GTSNPN, CDR2 SVGIG (reference sequence).

This clone came up once. Here the CDR3 DNA reads TGTGCCAGCCACAGGGGTAGCAATCAGCCCCAGCATTTT. Its translation: CASHRGSNQPQHF. V is TRBV19 and J is TRBJ1-5; 7 nucleotides agree with TRBD1. The CDR3 has 13 residues. V lost 9 bases and J lost 0; bases outside the gene matches: 2. CDR1 is LNHDA, CDR2 SQIVND, per germline (reference sequence). Complete variable domain (other parts from reference TRBV19 and TRBJ1-5): DGGITQSPKYLFRKEGQNVTLSCEQNLNHDAMYWYRQDPGQGLRLIYYSQIVNDFQKGDIAEGYSVSREKKESFPLTVTSAQKNPTAFYLCASHRGSNQPQHFGDGTRLSIL.

This clone has just a few counts. V gene TRBV9 combines with J gene TRBJ2-5, with 10 bases aligning to TRBD2. Germline V gene lookup returns CDR1 SGDLS and CDR2 YYNGEE. The CDR3 totals 17 residues. V dropped 0 bases and J dropped 4; count of bases not matched to a gene: 9. CDR3 sequence (DNA): TGTGCCAGCAGCGTAGCGGCTAGCGGGAGTGGTCGAGAGACCCAGTACTTC. It codes for CASSVAASGSGRETQYF.

The chain uses TRBV5-1 and TRBJ2-1, with D unresolved. The germline gives CDR1 SGHRS, CDR2 YFSETQ. CDR3 size: 16 residues. Trimming pared 0 bases from V and 5 bases from J, leaving 15 bases between. The CDR3 is CASSLVGVRRHNEQFF. As DNA, the CDR3 is TGCGCCAGCAGCTTGGTAGGAGTAAGGCGACACAATGAGCAGTTCTTC.

A few counts support this clone. The CDR3 nucleotides read TGTGCCACCCGTGGCGGGACAGGGCTTGTCCAGCCCCAGCATTTT. Protein: CATRGGTGLVQPQHF. This sequence joins TRBV15 and TRBJ1-5, with TRBD1 identical over 9 bases. There are 15 residues in the CDR3. The germline gives CDR1 LNHNV, CDR2 YYDKDF (reference sequence). Germline trimming cut 8 bases from V and 7 bases from J; bases unmatched to any gene: 12.

This clone was detected only a few times. The chain employs TRBV5-1 and TRBJ2-5; D possibly corresponds to TRBD1 (5 bases). The V end was cut by 4 bases, the J end by 4 bases, with 11 bases between. Germline V gene data show CDR1 as SGHRS and CDR2 as YFSETQ. This CDR3 region has 13 residues. The CDR3 sequence is CASSRQGAETQYF. The CDR3 bases are TGCGCCAGCAGCCGCCAGGGTGCAGAGACCCAGTACTTC.

The V call is TRBV10-3, the J call TRBJ2-7; D perhaps matches TRBD1 (6 bases). The CDR3 sequence is 13 residues long. V was clipped by 10 bases and J by 4 bases, with 17 bases between them. The germline V gene encodes CDR1 ENHRY and CDR2 SYGVKD. The DNA of the CDR3 is TGTGCCACCAACTCCGGGACAAGTTACGAGCAGTACTTC. Residues: CATNSGTSYEQYF.